The 29 T cell receptor beta chains below all came from one sample that was sequenced in a study of STAT5B mutations in CD4+ large granular lymphocyte leukemia. This table comes from immunoSEQ multiplex PCR, and its TCRdb copy is limited to in-frame clones, with some not included. In the table there are tens of thousands of clones, 81% of which are singletons. The sequenced sample consisted of CD4+ T cells from blood buffy coats. Receptors were obtained from a human donor in good health.

The J gene is TRBJ1-6, the V gene TRBV27; D uncertain. Germline CDR1 reads MNHEY; CDR2 reads SMNVEV (reference sequence). The length of the CDR3 is 12 residues. V gave up 3 bases and J gave up 7 bases, with 4 bases separating them. The CDR3 nucleotides read TGTGCCAGCAGTTTGGTGAATTCACCCCTCCACTTT. Protein sequence: CASSLVNSPLHF.

The rearrangement joins TRBV11-2 to TRBJ1-5, with D unclear. There are 13 residues in the CDR3. Trimming cost V 4 bases and J 4 bases, with 8 bases left between them. Germline V gene data show CDR1 as SGHAT and CDR2 as FQNNGV. CDR3 region: CASSSVSNQPQHF. In DNA, the CDR3 is TGTGCCAGCAGCTCTGTATCTAATCAGCCCCAGCATTTT.

The chain carries TRBV29-1 and TRBJ2-1; no reliable D call. V lost 4 bases, J lost 0 bases, and 10 bases lay in between. The V gene's germline CDR1 is SQVTM and CDR2 ANQGSEA. The CDR3 sequence is 14 residues long. The CDR3 is CSVVLQSSYNEQFF. DNA of the CDR3: TGCAGCGTTGTGTTGCAGAGCTCCTACAATGAGCAGTTCTTC.

The V and J genes are TRBV5-1 and TRBJ2-1; D possibly matches TRBD1 or TRBD2 (5 bases each). This CDR3 has 14 residues. Germline V gives CDR1 SGHRS, CDR2 YFSETQ. Trimming left V 0 bases short and J 5 bases short, with 9 bases between. The CDR3, as DNA: TGCGCCAGCAGCTTGGAGAGGGGAAACAATGAGCAGTTCTTC. Translating gives CASSLERGNNEQFF.

J is TRBJ1-3 and V is TRBV6-1; D perhaps matches TRBD1 (5 bases). The V gene lost 8 bases and the J gene lost 3 bases, with 8 bases spanning the gap. The CDR3 loop spans 12 amino acids. Germline CDR1 reads MNHNS; CDR2 reads SASEGT. CDR3 coding DNA: TGTGCCAGCCGGGACCATGGAAACACCATATATTTT. Its protein product is CASRDHGNTIYF.

This clone was counted a single time. J is TRBJ2-7 and V is TRBV10-3; D tentatively reads TRBD1 or TRBD2 (5 bases each). The V end lost 0 bases, the J end lost 1 base, and 10 bases lay between the germline ends. CDR1 ENHRY and CDR2 SYGVKD come from the germline V gene. CDR3 length: 15 residues. CDR3 in amino acids: CAISESGPISYEQYF. The CDR3 bases are TGTGCCATCAGTGAGTCGGGACCGATATCCTACGAGCAGTACTTC.

This clone showed up just once. This chain connects TRBV2 to TRBJ2-4; a weak D match, TRBD2 (6 bases). CDR1 and CDR2 from the germline V gene are SNHLY and FYNNEI. The V end lost 4 bases, the J end lost 0 bases, and 7 bases lay between the germline ends. The CDR3 extends over 14 amino acids. Written as DNA, the CDR3 is TGTGCCAGCAGTGCGGGACTAGCCAAAAACATTCAGTACTTC. Residues: CASSAGLAKNIQYF.

This clone was detected once. The V gene is TRBV2, the J gene TRBJ1-5; D gene uncertain. The V end lost 1 base, the J end lost 3 bases, and 7 bases lay between the germline ends. Germline assignment: CDR1 SNHLY and CDR2 FYNNEI. This CDR3 spans 14 amino acids. In nucleotides, the CDR3 is TGTGCCAGCAGTGAAGGGAGGCCCAATCAGCCCCAGCATTTT. Translated, it gives CASSEGRPNQPQHF.

The chain couples TRBV25-1 to TRBJ2-5; D gene unclear. The CDR3 spans 14 residues. From germline, CDR1 is MGHDK and CDR2 SYGVNS. The ends were cut back, 0 bases at V and 2 bases at J, with 7 bases in the middle. The DNA of the CDR3 is TGTGCCAGCAGTGAATATAACAATCAAGAGACCCAGTACTTC. Amino acid sequence: CASSEYNNQETQYF.

This clone has just a few counts. The chain joins TRBV6-1 to TRBJ1-3, with 8 bases aligning to TRBD1. There are 14 residues in the CDR3. V trimming: 7 bases; J trimming: 4 bases; junction bases outside the gene matches: 6. Germline CDR1 and CDR2: MNHNS and SASEGT. The CDR3 sequence is CASTGQGSGNTIYF. DNA for the CDR3: TGTGCCAGCACCGGACAGGGATCGGGAAACACCATATATTTT.

The rearrangement links TRBV19 to TRBJ2-1, with TRBD2 identical over 8 bases. This CDR3 is 16 amino acids long. CDR1 is LNHDA and CDR2 is SQIVND in the germline V gene (reference sequence). Trimming at V came to 5 bases and at J to 9 bases, leaving 15 bases not matched to a gene. CDR3 sequence reads: CASSPSGRSGKAEQFF. CDR3 coding DNA: TGTGCCAGTAGTCCCTCCGGACGTAGCGGGAAAGCTGAGCAGTTCTTC.

The chain employs TRBV6-5 and TRBJ2-7; tentatively, D is TRBD1 (6 bases). The V and J ends lost 6 bases and 2 bases respectively, with 14 bases between them. This CDR3 is 14 amino acids long. Germline V CDR1 and CDR2: MNHEY, SVGAGI. The DNA for the CDR3 is TGTGCCAGCAGGCGCGCAGGGGAGCCCTACGAGCAGTACTTC. As protein: CASRRAGEPYEQYF.

V usage is TRBV28 and J usage is TRBJ1-1; possible D gene TRBD1, 6 bases. Between the trimmed V and J ends, which lost 2 bases and 8 bases, there was a span of 9 bases. Germline-derived CDR1 and CDR2 are MDHEN and SYDVKM. The CDR3 covers 12 residues. CDR3 bases: TGTGCCAGCAGTTTACCGGGGGCCGAAGCTTTCTTT. It yields the protein CASSLPGAEAFF. The full variable domain, its missing parts supplied by reference TRBV28 and TRBJ1-1, is DVKVTQSSRYLVKRTGEKVFLECVQDMDHENMFWYRQDPGLGLRLIYFSYDVKMKEKGDIPEGYSVSREKKERFSLILESASTNQTSMYLCASSLPGAEAFFGQGTRLTVV.

V gene TRBV6-6 combines with J gene TRBJ2-3; unclear D gene. Trimming pared 5 bases from V and 1 base from J, leaving 13 bases between. The CDR3 is 15 amino acids. The germline V gene has CDR1 MNHNY and CDR2 SVGAGI (reference sequence). Here the CDR3 DNA reads TGTGCCAGCAGTCCTTCTTGGGGTCGCACAGATACGCAGTATTTT. Translating it yields CASSPSWGRTDTQYF.

This CDR3 reads CASTLGQATPQEAFF. Written as DNA, the CDR3 is TGTGCCAGCACCCTCGGGCAGGCGACGCCCCAAGAAGCTTTCTTT. The J gene is TRBJ1-1, the V gene TRBV28; D call uncertain. Germline V gives CDR1 MDHEN, CDR2 SYDVKM. The CDR3 runs to 15 residues. V gave up 7 bases and J gave up 8 bases, with 23 bases separating them.

The chain combines TRBV21-1 with TRBJ1-4. TRBV21-1 is flagged as a pseudogene. The CDR3 spans 15 residues. Written as DNA, the CDR3 is TGTGCCAGCAGCAAACCACCGGTCGGGACGTACTCCCTGTTTTTT. Translation gives CASSKPPVGTYSLFF.

The chain employs TRBV6-1 and TRBJ1-5; 7 bases agree with TRBD1. The J segment lost 4 bases and the V segment lost 4 bases, leaving 10 bases of the junction unmatched. Germline V CDR1 and CDR2: MNHNS, SASEGT. The CDR3 runs to 16 residues. CDR3 residues: CASSGPGTAGNQPQHF. CDR3 coding DNA: TGTGCCAGCAGTGGACCCGGGACAGCTGGGAATCAGCCCCAGCATTTT.

This sequence joins TRBV5-6 and TRBJ2-3; 7 bases agree with TRBD2. Germline V gives CDR1 SGHDT, CDR2 YYEEEE. The CDR3 runs 11 residues. The V and J ends lost 4 bases and 14 bases, in that order; junction bases with no gene match: 7. Written as DNA, the CDR3 is TGTGCCAGCAGCAACGGACTAGTGATGTATTTT. This sequence encodes CASSNGLVMYF.

The chain recombines TRBV5-1 with TRBJ1-6, with D unclear. V was clipped by 4 bases and J by 2 bases, with 10 bases between them. Germline values: CDR1 SGHRS, CDR2 YFSETQ. The CDR3 length is 15 residues. CDR3 DNA sequence: TGCGCCAGCAGCCCCACCCCTGCCTATAATTCACCCCTCCACTTT. Translated: CASSPTPAYNSPLHF.

The chain uses TRBV6-1 and TRBJ2-7, with 9 positions matching TRBD1. J lost 3 bases, V lost 7 bases, and 4 bases had no gene match. Per germline, CDR1 MNHNS and CDR2 SASEGT. The CDR3 contains 13 residues. CDR3 DNA: TGTGCCAGCACTAAGACAGGGGGCTACGAGCAGTACTTC. Protein: CASTKTGGYEQYF.

The chain is built from TRBV2 and TRBJ2-3; D ambiguous. The CDR3 is 13 residues long. The ends were cut back, 8 bases at V and 5 bases at J, with 14 bases in the middle. CDR1 is SNHLY, CDR2 FYNNEI, per germline. In nucleotides, the CDR3 is TGTGCCAGCGGGCGGACGCTGGGAGATACGCAGTATTTT. It encodes CASGRTLGDTQYF.

J is TRBJ2-7 and V is TRBV5-6; D not resolved. Germline V gene sequence: CDR1 SGHDT, CDR2 YYEEEE. Trimming took 0 bases from V and 0 from J, leaving 7 bases between them. There are 14 residues in the CDR3. Here the CDR3 reads CASSLGPSSYEQYF. As DNA, the CDR3 is TGTGCCAGCAGCTTGGGGCCCAGCTCCTACGAGCAGTACTTC.

The rearrangement links TRBV19 to TRBJ2-3; D gene ambiguous. The CDR3 is 15 residues long. Trimming pared 5 bases from V and 0 bases from J, leaving 12 bases between. CDR1 is LNHDA, CDR2 SQIVND, per germline (reference sequence). CDR3 sequence (DNA): TGTGCCAGTAGTCCCCGGGCTACTAGCACAGATACGCAGTATTTT. Protein: CASSPRATSTDTQYF.

The chain combines TRBV6-1 with TRBJ2-1; D is possibly TRBD1 (6 bases). Germline CDR1 reads MNHNS; CDR2 reads SASEGT. V was cut by 1 base and J by 9 bases, with 13 bases left in between. This CDR3 has 14 residues. This chain's CDR3 is CASSEGKGGSEQFF. As DNA, the CDR3 is TGTGCCAGCAGTGAAGGGAAAGGGGGTAGTGAGCAGTTCTTC.

This chain links TRBV2 with TRBJ2-5; 9 bases fit TRBD2. CDR1 SNHLY and CDR2 FYNNEI come from the germline V gene. The CDR3 is 13 residues long. V trimming: 7 bases; J trimming: 7 bases; junction bases outside the gene matches: 7. CDR3 region: CASNGNSGGTQYF. CDR3 coding DNA: TGTGCCAGCAACGGTAATAGCGGGGGGACCCAGTACTTC.

The chain is built from TRBV2 and TRBJ2-7, with no clear D. CDR1 SNHLY and CDR2 FYNNEI come from the germline V gene. The CDR3 is made up of 14 amino acids. Deletions cut 1 base from V and 7 bases from J, with 14 bases between. CDR3 sequence: CASSEGRTLGEQYF. CDR3 nucleotides: TGTGCCAGCAGTGAAGGTCGGACGTTGGGGGAGCAGTACTTC.

The chain combines TRBV2 with TRBJ1-1, with 7 bases identical to TRBD1. The J segment lost 1 base and the V segment lost 5 bases, leaving 1 base of the junction unmatched. Germline values: CDR1 SNHLY, CDR2 FYNNEI. The CDR3 loop spans 13 amino acids. Here the CDR3 reads CASSRDRNTEAFF. The CDR3 DNA sequence: TGTGCCAGCAGTAGGGACAGGAACACTGAAGCTTTCTTT.

The chain couples TRBV10-3 to TRBJ1-4; maybe TRBD1 (6 bases). Trimming removed 6 bases from V and 4 bases from J, with 9 bases in between. This CDR3 is built from 13 residues. Per germline, CDR1 ENHRY and CDR2 SYGVKD. The CDR3 sequence: CAIRGQHNEKLFF. CDR3 DNA sequence: TGTGCCATCAGAGGACAGCATAATGAAAAACTGTTTTTT.

V gene TRBV19 combines with J gene TRBJ1-2; D might be TRBD1 (6 bases). CDR1 is LNHDA and CDR2 is SQIVND in the germline V gene (reference sequence). The V and J ends lost 7 bases and 6 bases respectively, with 9 bases between them. This CDR3 is 11 amino acids long. The chain's CDR3 is CASTAGDGYTF. The CDR3 DNA sequence: TGTGCCAGTACAGCAGGGGATGGCTACACCTTC.